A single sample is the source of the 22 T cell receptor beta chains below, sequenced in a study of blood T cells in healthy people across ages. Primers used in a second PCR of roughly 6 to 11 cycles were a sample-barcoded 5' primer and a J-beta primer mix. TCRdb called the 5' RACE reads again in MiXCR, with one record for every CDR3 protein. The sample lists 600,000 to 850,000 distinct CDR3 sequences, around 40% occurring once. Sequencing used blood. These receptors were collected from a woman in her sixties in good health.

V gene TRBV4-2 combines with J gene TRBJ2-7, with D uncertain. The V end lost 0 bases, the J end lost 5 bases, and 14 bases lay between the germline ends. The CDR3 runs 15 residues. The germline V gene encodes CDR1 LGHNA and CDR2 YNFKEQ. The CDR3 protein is CASSQDQMGFNEQYF. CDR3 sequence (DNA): TGTGCCAGCAGCCAAGATCAGATGGGGTTCAACGAGCAGTACTTC.

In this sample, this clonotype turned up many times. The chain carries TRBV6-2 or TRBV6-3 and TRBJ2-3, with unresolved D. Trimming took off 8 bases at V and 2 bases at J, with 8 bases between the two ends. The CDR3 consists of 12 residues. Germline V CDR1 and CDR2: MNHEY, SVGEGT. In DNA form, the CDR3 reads TGTGCCAGCTCAACGCTCACAGATACGCAGTATTTT. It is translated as CASSTLTDTQYF.

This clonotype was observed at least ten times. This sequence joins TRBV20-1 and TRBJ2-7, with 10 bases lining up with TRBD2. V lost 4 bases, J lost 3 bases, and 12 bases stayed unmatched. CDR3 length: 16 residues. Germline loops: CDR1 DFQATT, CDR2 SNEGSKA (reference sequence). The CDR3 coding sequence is TGCAGTGCTACCACACCCCCGGGACTAGCGAACTACGAGCAGTACTTC. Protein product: CSATTPPGLANYEQYF.

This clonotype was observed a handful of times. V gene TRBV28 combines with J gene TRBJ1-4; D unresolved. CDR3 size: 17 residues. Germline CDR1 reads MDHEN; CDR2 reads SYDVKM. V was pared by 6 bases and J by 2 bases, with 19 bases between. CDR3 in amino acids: CASRTFQTPATNEKLFF. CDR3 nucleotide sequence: TGTGCCAGCAGAACTTTCCAGACACCAGCGACTAATGAAAAACTGTTTTTT.

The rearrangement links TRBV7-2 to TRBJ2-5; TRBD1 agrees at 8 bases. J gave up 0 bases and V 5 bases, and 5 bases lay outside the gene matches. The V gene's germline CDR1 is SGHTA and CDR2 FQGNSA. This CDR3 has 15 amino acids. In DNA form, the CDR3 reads TGTGCCAGCAGCACCCAGGGGGCAAACCAAGAGACCCAGTACTTC. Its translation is CASSTQGANQETQYF.

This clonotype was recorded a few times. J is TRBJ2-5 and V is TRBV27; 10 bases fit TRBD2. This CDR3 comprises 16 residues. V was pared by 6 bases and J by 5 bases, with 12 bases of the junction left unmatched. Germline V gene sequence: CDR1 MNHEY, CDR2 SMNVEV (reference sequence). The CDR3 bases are TGTGCCAGCAGAACCTCTCCTAGCGGGAGTTGGGAGACCCAGTACTTC. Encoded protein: CASRTSPSGSWETQYF.

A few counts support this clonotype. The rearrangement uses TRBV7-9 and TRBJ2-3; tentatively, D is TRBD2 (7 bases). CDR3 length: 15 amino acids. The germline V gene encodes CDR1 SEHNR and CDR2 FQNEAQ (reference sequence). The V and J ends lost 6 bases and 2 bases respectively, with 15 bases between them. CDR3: CASRRGGENTDTQYF. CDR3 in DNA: TGTGCCAGCAGAAGGGGGGGGGAAAACACAGATACGCAGTATTTT.

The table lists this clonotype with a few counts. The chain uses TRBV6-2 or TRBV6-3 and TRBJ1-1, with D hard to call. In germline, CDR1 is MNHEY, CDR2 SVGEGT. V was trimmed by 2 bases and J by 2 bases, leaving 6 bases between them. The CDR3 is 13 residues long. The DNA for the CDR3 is TGTGCCAGCAGTTACCGGGCAAACACTGAAGCTTTCTTT. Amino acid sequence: CASSYRANTEAFF.

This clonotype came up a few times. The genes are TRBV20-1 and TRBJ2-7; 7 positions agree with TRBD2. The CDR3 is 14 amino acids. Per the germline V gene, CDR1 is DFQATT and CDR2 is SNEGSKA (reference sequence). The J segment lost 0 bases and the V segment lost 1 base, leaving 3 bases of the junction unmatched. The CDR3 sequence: CSARARDYSYEQYF. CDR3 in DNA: TGCAGTGCTAGAGCCCGGGACTACTCCTACGAGCAGTACTTC.

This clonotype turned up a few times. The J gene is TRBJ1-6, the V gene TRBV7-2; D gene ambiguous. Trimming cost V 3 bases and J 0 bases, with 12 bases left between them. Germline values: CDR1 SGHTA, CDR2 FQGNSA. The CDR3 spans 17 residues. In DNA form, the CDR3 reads TGTGCCAGCAGCTTCGGACCGGTGGGCTCCTATAATTCACCCCTCCACTTT. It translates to CASSFGPVGSYNSPLHF.

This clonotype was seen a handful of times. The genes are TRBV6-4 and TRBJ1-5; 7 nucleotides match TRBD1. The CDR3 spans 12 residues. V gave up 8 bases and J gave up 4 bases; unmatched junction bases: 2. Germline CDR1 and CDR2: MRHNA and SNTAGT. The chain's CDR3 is CASVQGNQPQHF. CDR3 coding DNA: TGTGCCAGCGTACAGGGGAATCAGCCCCAGCATTTT.

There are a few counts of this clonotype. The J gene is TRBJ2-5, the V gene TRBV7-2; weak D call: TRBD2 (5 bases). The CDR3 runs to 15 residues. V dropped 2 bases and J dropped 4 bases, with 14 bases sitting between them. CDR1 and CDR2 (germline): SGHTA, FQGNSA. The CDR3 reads CASSLFAGSSETQYF. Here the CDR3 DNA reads TGTGCCAGCAGCTTATTTGCGGGTTCGTCAGAGACCCAGTACTTC.

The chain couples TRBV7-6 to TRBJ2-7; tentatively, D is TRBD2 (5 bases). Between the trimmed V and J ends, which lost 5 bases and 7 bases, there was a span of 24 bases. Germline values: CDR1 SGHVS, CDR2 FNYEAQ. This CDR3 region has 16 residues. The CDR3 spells CASSPPRPSSSGEQYF. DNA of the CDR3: TGTGCCAGCAGCCCCCCCAGGCCTAGTAGCAGCGGTGAGCAGTACTTC.

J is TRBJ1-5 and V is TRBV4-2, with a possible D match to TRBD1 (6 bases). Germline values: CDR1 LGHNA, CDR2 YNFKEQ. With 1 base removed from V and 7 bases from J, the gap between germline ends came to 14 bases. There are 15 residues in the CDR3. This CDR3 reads CASSQAPGAGQPQHF. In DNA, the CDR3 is TGTGCCAGCAGCCAAGCCCCGGGGGCCGGGCAGCCCCAGCATTTT.

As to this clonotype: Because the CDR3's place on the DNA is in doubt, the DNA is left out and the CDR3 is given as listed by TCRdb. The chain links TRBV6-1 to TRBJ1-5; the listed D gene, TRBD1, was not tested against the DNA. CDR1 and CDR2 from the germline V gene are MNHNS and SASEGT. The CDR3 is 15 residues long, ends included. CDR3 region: CASSTSTGYNQPQHF.

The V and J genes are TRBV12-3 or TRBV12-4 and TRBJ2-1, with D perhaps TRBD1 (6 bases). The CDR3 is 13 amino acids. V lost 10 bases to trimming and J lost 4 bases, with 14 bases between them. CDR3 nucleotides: TGTGCCACTGGACAGACCAGTTACAATGAGCAGTTCTTC. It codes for CATGQTSYNEQFF.

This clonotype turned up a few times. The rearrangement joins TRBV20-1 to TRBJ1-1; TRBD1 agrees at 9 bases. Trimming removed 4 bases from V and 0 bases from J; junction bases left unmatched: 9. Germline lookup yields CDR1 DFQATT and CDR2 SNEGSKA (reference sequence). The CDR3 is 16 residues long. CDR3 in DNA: TGCAGTGCTACCATCCGGACAGGGGCGATGAACACTGAAGCTTTCTTT. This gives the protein CSATIRTGAMNTEAFF.

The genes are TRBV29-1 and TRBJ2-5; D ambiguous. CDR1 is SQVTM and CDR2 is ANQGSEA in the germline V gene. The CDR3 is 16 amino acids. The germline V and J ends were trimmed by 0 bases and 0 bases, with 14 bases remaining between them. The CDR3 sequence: CSVEDLAAQYQETQYF. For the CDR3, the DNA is TGCAGCGTTGAAGATCTGGCCGCCCAGTACCAAGAGACCCAGTACTTC.

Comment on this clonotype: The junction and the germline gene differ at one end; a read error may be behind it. Here the CDR3 DNA reads TGTGCCAGTAGCTTAGATTCCCAGGGGAGCAGCTACGAGCAGTACTTC. Its translation: CASSLDSQGSSYEQYF. The chain links TRBV7-2 to TRBJ2-7; maybe TRBD1 (6 bases). CDR3 length: 16 residues. CDR1 is SGHTA, CDR2 FQGNSA, per germline.

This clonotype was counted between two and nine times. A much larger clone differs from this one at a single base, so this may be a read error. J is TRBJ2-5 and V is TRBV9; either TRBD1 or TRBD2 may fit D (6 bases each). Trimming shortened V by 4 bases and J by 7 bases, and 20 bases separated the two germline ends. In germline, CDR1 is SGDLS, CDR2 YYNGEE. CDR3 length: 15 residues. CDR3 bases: TGTGCCAGCAGCTTTGGGGGCCCCACGGAGGGGACCCAGTACTTC. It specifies CASSFGGPTEGTQYF.

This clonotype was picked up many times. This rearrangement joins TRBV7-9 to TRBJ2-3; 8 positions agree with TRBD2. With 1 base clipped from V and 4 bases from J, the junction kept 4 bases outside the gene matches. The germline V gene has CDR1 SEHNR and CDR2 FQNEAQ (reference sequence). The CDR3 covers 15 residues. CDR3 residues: CASSLGRREADTQYF. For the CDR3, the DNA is TGTGCCAGCAGCTTAGGCCGGCGGGAGGCAGATACGCAGTATTTT.

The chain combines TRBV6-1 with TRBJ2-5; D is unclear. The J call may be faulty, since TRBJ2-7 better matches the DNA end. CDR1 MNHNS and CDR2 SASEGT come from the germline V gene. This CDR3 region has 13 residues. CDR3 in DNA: TGTGCCAGCAGTGAATTGCCTTTCCACGAGCAGTACTTC. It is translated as CASSELPFHEQYF.